This TCR beta chain emerged from a study of blood T cells in healthy people across ages. The second PCR ran 7 to 11 cycles with a sample-barcoded 5' primer and J-beta primers. TCRdb reprocessed the 5' RACE reads via MiXCR and lists one record per CDR3 protein. The sample lists hundreds of thousands of distinct CDR3 sequences; approximately 48% were seen once. From germline, CDR1 is SGHTA and CDR2 FQGNSA. Trimming removed 8 bases from V and 2 bases from J, with 9 bases in between. This CDR3 region has 13 residues. Researchers collected 7.5 to 10 milliliters of peripheral blood from every single donor. Study conclusions and caveats: PBMCs that were unsorted prevented a conclusive naive versus antigen-experienced comparison.

Worth noting for this clonotype: Its antigen is not known.

This receptor was obtained from a man in his sixties in good health. The chain is built from TRBV7-2 and TRBJ1-4; D is perhaps TRBD1 (6 bases). Sequencing was done on a sample of blood. The CDR3 sequence: CASQGSTNEKLFF. Written as DNA, the CDR3 is TGTGCCAGCCAGGGGTCTACTAATGAAAAACTGTTTTTT.